The rows below give T cell receptor beta chains drawn from one sample of a study of T cell responses to AZD1222 COVID-19 vaccine. Method: immunoSEQ multiplex PCR; TCRdb's copy keeps in-frame clones and lacks some. The sample has 95,000 to 100,000 clones, just over 85% seen once. The sequencing here drew on peripheral blood, taken on day 0 of AZD1222 vaccination. Receptors were obtained from an adult in good health. The CDR3 runs from the conserved cysteine through the conserved F or W. Each record gives: clone size, V gene, J gene, CDR3 length, D gene, CDR3 protein, CDR3 DNA. D genes are given only for firm matches. Only some rows state a clone size, as once, few, many or a class for expanded clones.

abundance: -
v_gene: TRBV7-9
j_gene: TRBJ1-2
len: 17
d_gene: -
CDR3aa: CASSSRRNMTSNYGYTF
CDR3nt: TGTGCCAGCAGCTCGCGACGAAACATGACATCCAACTATGGCTACACCTTC

abundance: once
v_gene: TRBV18
j_gene: TRBJ1-5
len: 16
d_gene: -
CDR3aa: CASSPAGNVGNQPQHF
CDR3nt: TGTGCCAGCTCACCAGCAGGGAACGTCGGCAATCAGCCCCAGCATTTT

abundance: -
v_gene: TRBV21-1
j_gene: TRBJ2-1
len: 16
d_gene: -
CDR3aa: CASSPIFRLLYNEQFF
CDR3nt: TGTGCCAGCAGCCCGATCTTTCGGCTCTTATACAATGAGCAGTTCTTC

abundance: -
v_gene: TRBV27
j_gene: TRBJ1-5
len: 15
d_gene: -
CDR3aa: CASSLSLGGNQPQHF
CDR3nt: TGTGCCAGCAGTTTATCCTTGGGGGGCAATCAGCCCCAGCATTTT

abundance: -
v_gene: TRBV6-4
j_gene: TRBJ2-7
len: 12
d_gene: -
CDR3aa: CASSRPIYEQYF
CDR3nt: TGTGCCAGCTCTCGACCCATCTACGAGCAGTACTTC

abundance: -
v_gene: TRBV27
j_gene: TRBJ1-1
len: 13
d_gene: TRBD1
CDR3aa: CATRDRDNTEAFF
CDR3nt: TGTGCCACCCGGGACAGGGACAACACTGAAGCTTTCTTT

abundance: once
v_gene: TRBV7-2
j_gene: TRBJ2-7
len: 14
d_gene: TRBD2
CDR3aa: CASSLGGVAYEQYF
CDR3nt: TGTGCCAGCAGCTTGGGGGGGGTGGCCTACGAGCAGTACTTC

abundance: -
v_gene: TRBV7-9
j_gene: TRBJ2-3
len: 17
d_gene: TRBD2
CDR3aa: CASSSGTSGRAADTQYF
CDR3nt: TGTGCCAGCAGCTCCGGGACTAGCGGGAGGGCCGCAGATACGCAGTATTTT

abundance: -
v_gene: TRBV4-3
j_gene: TRBJ1-2
len: 12
d_gene: -
CDR3aa: CASSQGNYGYTF
CDR3nt: TGCGCCAGCAGCCAGGGTAACTATGGCTACACCTTC

abundance: -
v_gene: TRBV3-1/TRBV3-2
j_gene: TRBJ2-1
len: 19
d_gene: TRBD2
CDR3aa: CASSPRLAGGPKSYNEQFF
CDR3nt: TGTGCCAGCAGCCCACGACTAGCGGGAGGGCCAAAAAGCTACAATGAGCAGTTCTTC

abundance: -
v_gene: TRBV5-1
j_gene: TRBJ1-6
len: 15
d_gene: TRBD1
CDR3aa: CASSRRTGENSPLHF
CDR3nt: TGCGCCAGCAGCCGAAGGACAGGGGAGAATTCACCCCTCCACTTT

abundance: -
v_gene: TRBV27
j_gene: TRBJ1-5
len: 13
d_gene: TRBD1
CDR3aa: CASSTETGASQHF
CDR3nt: TGTGCCAGCAGTACCGAGACAGGGGCGTCCCAGCATTTT

abundance: -
v_gene: TRBV16
j_gene: TRBJ2-7
len: 14
d_gene: TRBD2
CDR3aa: CASSQSKAGDEQYF
CDR3nt: TGTGCCAGCAGCCAATCGAAAGCGGGAGACGAGCAGTACTTC

abundance: -
v_gene: TRBV19
j_gene: TRBJ2-7
len: 12
d_gene: TRBD2
CDR3aa: CASTSGSYEQYF
CDR3nt: TGTGCCAGTACTAGCGGTTCCTACGAGCAGTACTTC

abundance: -
v_gene: TRBV25-1
j_gene: TRBJ1-1
len: 12
d_gene: -
CDR3aa: CASSGQTVEAFF
CDR3nt: TGTGCCAGCAGTGGACAGACGGTTGAAGCTTTCTTT

abundance: -
v_gene: TRBV11-3
j_gene: TRBJ2-3
len: 16
d_gene: TRBD2
CDR3aa: CASSLGLATLEDTQYF
CDR3nt: TGTGCCAGCAGCCTCGGACTAGCGACTCTTGAAGATACGCAGTATTTT

abundance: -
v_gene: TRBV7-9
j_gene: TRBJ2-2
len: 12
d_gene: TRBD1
CDR3aa: CASSLDVKGATF
CDR3nt: TGTGCCAGCAGCTTAGATGTTAAGGGGGCGACCTTT

abundance: -
v_gene: TRBV19
j_gene: TRBJ2-2
len: 14
d_gene: -
CDR3aa: CASSITGAAGELFF
CDR3nt: TGTGCCAGTAGTATAACCGGGGCGGCGGGGGAGCTGTTTTTT

abundance: -
v_gene: TRBV4-3
j_gene: TRBJ1-2
len: 13
d_gene: -
CDR3aa: CASSRKGLRGYTF
CDR3nt: TGCGCCAGCAGCCGAAAAGGGTTGAGAGGCTACACCTTC

abundance: -
v_gene: TRBV23-1
j_gene: TRBJ2-4
len: 18
d_gene: TRBD1
CDR3aa: CASSQSGDRGLAKNIQYF
CDR3nt: TGCGCCAGCAGTCAATCGGGCGACAGGGGGCTAGCCAAAAACATTCAGTACTTC

abundance: -
v_gene: TRBV27
j_gene: TRBJ1-5
len: 15
d_gene: TRBD1
CDR3aa: CASRQGSRSNQPQHF
CDR3nt: TGTGCCAGCCGACAGGGGTCGAGGAGCAATCAGCCCCAGCATTTT

abundance: -
v_gene: TRBV18
j_gene: TRBJ2-1
len: 14
d_gene: -
CDR3aa: CASSPPPGYNEQFF
CDR3nt: TGTGCCAGCTCACCACCGCCCGGATACAATGAGCAGTTCTTC

abundance: -
v_gene: TRBV3-1/TRBV3-2
j_gene: TRBJ1-1
len: 13
d_gene: -
CDR3aa: CASSQRTAREAFF
CDR3nt: TGTGCCAGCAGCCAGCGGACAGCCCGTGAAGCTTTCTTT

abundance: -
v_gene: TRBV6-2/TRBV6-3
j_gene: TRBJ2-1
len: 17
d_gene: -
CDR3aa: CASSSPSRGGAYNEQFF
CDR3nt: TGTGCCAGCAGCTCTCCCTCTAGGGGTGGGGCCTACAATGAGCAGTTCTTC

abundance: -
v_gene: TRBV28
j_gene: TRBJ2-1
len: 13
d_gene: -
CDR3aa: CASSLVIGGEQFF
CDR3nt: TGTGCCAGCAGTTTAGTGATCGGCGGTGAGCAGTTCTTC

abundance: -
v_gene: TRBV18
j_gene: TRBJ1-3
len: 17
d_gene: TRBD1
CDR3aa: CASSAATGGSSGNTIYF
CDR3nt: TGTGCCAGCTCAGCCGCCACAGGGGGCAGCTCAGGAAACACCATATATTTT

abundance: -
v_gene: TRBV7-3
j_gene: TRBJ2-5
len: 15
d_gene: -
CDR3aa: CASSSPGSEGETQYF
CDR3nt: TGTGCCAGCAGCTCCCCAGGCAGCGAGGGGGAGACCCAGTACTTC

abundance: few
v_gene: TRBV11-3
j_gene: TRBJ2-2
len: 19
d_gene: TRBD2
CDR3aa: CASSFRTSGAPPNTGELFF
CDR3nt: TGTGCCAGCAGCTTCCGGACTAGCGGGGCTCCGCCGAACACCGGGGAGCTGTTTTTT

abundance: -
v_gene: TRBV7-9
j_gene: TRBJ2-1
len: 11
d_gene: -
CDR3aa: CASAYAGEQFF
CDR3nt: TGTGCCAGCGCCTATGCGGGTGAGCAGTTCTTC

abundance: -
v_gene: TRBV5-8
j_gene: TRBJ1-6
len: 13
d_gene: -
CDR3aa: CASSIKGVSPLHF
CDR3nt: TGTGCCAGCAGCATTAAAGGGGTATCACCCCTCCACTTT

abundance: -
v_gene: TRBV5-8
j_gene: TRBJ2-3
len: 17
d_gene: TRBD2
CDR3aa: CASSIWTSGSRTDTQYF
CDR3nt: TGTGCCAGCAGCATTTGGACTAGCGGGAGTAGAACAGATACGCAGTATTTT

abundance: -
v_gene: TRBV28
j_gene: TRBJ1-4
len: 15
d_gene: -
CDR3aa: CASSDTGSANEKLFF
CDR3nt: TGTGCCAGCAGTGACACAGGGTCAGCTAATGAAAAACTGTTTTTT

abundance: -
v_gene: TRBV27
j_gene: TRBJ2-2
len: 16
d_gene: -
CDR3aa: CASSLRDRANTGELFF
CDR3nt: TGTGCCAGCAGTTTAAGAGACAGAGCGAACACCGGGGAGCTGTTTTTT

abundance: -
v_gene: TRBV27
j_gene: TRBJ2-3
len: 12
d_gene: -
CDR3aa: CASSSSSDTQYF
CDR3nt: TGTGCCAGCTCATCTTCCTCGGATACGCAGTATTTT

abundance: -
v_gene: TRBV7-8
j_gene: TRBJ2-3
len: 14
d_gene: TRBD2
CDR3aa: CASSETSGGDTQYF
CDR3nt: TGTGCCAGCAGTGAAACTAGCGGGGGAGATACGCAGTATTTT

abundance: -
v_gene: TRBV5-4
j_gene: TRBJ2-3
len: 15
d_gene: TRBD1
CDR3aa: CASSLEGTGGHTQYF
CDR3nt: TGTGCCAGCAGCTTGGAGGGGACAGGGGGCCATACGCAGTATTTT

abundance: -
v_gene: TRBV28
j_gene: TRBJ1-6
len: 14
d_gene: TRBD1
CDR3aa: CASSVGQGNSPLHF
CDR3nt: TGTGCCAGCAGTGTGGGACAGGGTAATTCACCCCTCCACTTT

abundance: -
v_gene: TRBV6-2/TRBV6-3
j_gene: TRBJ2-7
len: 12
d_gene: -
CDR3aa: CASSPPGPMWYF
CDR3nt: TGTGCCAGCAGTCCACCGGGACCGATGTGGTACTTC

abundance: -
v_gene: TRBV3-1/TRBV3-2
j_gene: TRBJ1-2
len: 13
d_gene: TRBD1
CDR3aa: CASRPATGPGYTF
CDR3nt: TGTGCCAGCAGACCAGCGACAGGGCCTGGCTACACCTTC

abundance: -
v_gene: TRBV28
j_gene: TRBJ1-5
len: 15
d_gene: -
CDR3aa: CASSFQGASYQPQHF
CDR3nt: TGTGCCAGCAGTTTTCAGGGCGCCTCGTATCAGCCCCAGCATTTT

abundance: -
v_gene: TRBV7-3
j_gene: TRBJ1-1
len: 15
d_gene: -
CDR3aa: CASSPMGGMNTEAFF
CDR3nt: TGTGCCAGCAGCCCGATGGGCGGAATGAACACTGAAGCTTTCTTT

abundance: -
v_gene: TRBV6-6
j_gene: TRBJ1-6
len: 13
d_gene: -
CDR3aa: CASSYSRDSPLHF
CDR3nt: TGTGCCAGCAGTTACTCTAGGGACTCACCCCTCCACTTT

abundance: -
v_gene: TRBV27
j_gene: TRBJ1-2
len: 14
d_gene: -
CDR3aa: CASSLQGAAYGYTF
CDR3nt: TGTGCCAGCAGTTTACAAGGGGCCGCCTATGGCTACACCTTC

abundance: -
v_gene: TRBV11-2
j_gene: TRBJ2-3
len: 17
d_gene: TRBD2
CDR3aa: CASSLRSGGSWTDTQYF
CDR3nt: TGTGCCAGCAGCTTAAGGTCTGGCGGGAGTTGGACAGATACGCAGTATTTT

abundance: -
v_gene: TRBV28
j_gene: TRBJ2-5
len: 14
d_gene: -
CDR3aa: CASRSRTAEETQYF
CDR3nt: TGTGCCAGCAGATCTCGGACAGCTGAAGAGACCCAGTACTTC

abundance: -
v_gene: TRBV7-9
j_gene: TRBJ2-7
len: 13
d_gene: -
CDR3aa: CASSFLGANEQYF
CDR3nt: TGTGCCAGCAGCTTCCTGGGGGCAAACGAGCAGTACTTC

abundance: -
v_gene: TRBV7-3
j_gene: TRBJ2-2
len: 11
d_gene: -
CDR3aa: CASSLTGELFF
CDR3nt: TGTGCCAGCAGCTTAACCGGGGAGCTGTTTTTT

abundance: -
v_gene: TRBV19
j_gene: TRBJ2-7
len: 14
d_gene: -
CDR3aa: CASSALVQPYEQYF
CDR3nt: TGTGCCAGTAGCGCCTTAGTCCAGCCCTACGAGCAGTACTTC

abundance: -
v_gene: TRBV6-5
j_gene: TRBJ2-1
len: 15
d_gene: TRBD2
CDR3aa: CASSPLGSGIPEQFF
CDR3nt: TGTGCCAGCAGCCCCTTGGGTAGCGGGATCCCTGAGCAGTTCTTC

abundance: -
v_gene: TRBV3-1/TRBV3-2
j_gene: TRBJ2-1
len: 13
d_gene: TRBD2
CDR3aa: CASYQSGSNEQFF
CDR3nt: TGTGCCAGCTACCAAAGCGGGAGTAATGAGCAGTTCTTC

abundance: -
v_gene: TRBV28
j_gene: TRBJ1-3
len: 14
d_gene: -
CDR3aa: CASSYRSSGNTIYF
CDR3nt: TGTGCCAGCAGCTACAGGAGCTCTGGAAACACCATATATTTT

abundance: -
v_gene: TRBV6-5
j_gene: TRBJ1-2
len: 14
d_gene: -
CDR3aa: CASRPYDRLGGYTF
CDR3nt: TGTGCCAGCAGACCCTACGACAGGTTAGGTGGCTACACCTTC

abundance: -
v_gene: TRBV5-4
j_gene: TRBJ2-2
len: 16
d_gene: -
CDR3aa: CASSSQLSAATGELFF
CDR3nt: TGTGCCAGCAGCTCCCAACTGAGTGCGGCCACCGGGGAGCTGTTTTTT